This T cell receptor beta chain was recorded in a study of early stage breast cancer tumors (dated 2017 in TCRdb). Describing the broader study: Of the 16 invasive breast tumors, about 13 were found to be estrogen receptor-positive, progesterone receptor-positive and HER2-negative. Of the roughly twelve ER+/PR+/HER2- tumors, eight were classified as invasive ductal carcinomas and four as invasive lobular carcinomas. On average, each sample got about 10-fold read coverage. The samples as a whole yielded a few million detected templates, corresponding to 1,100,000 or so unique clonotypes.

The germline V gene supplies CDR1 SGHTA and CDR2 FQGTGA. The CDR3, from cysteine to phenylalanine, totals 12 residues. The read is trimmed to its CDR3 DNA, 36 bases read in frame from base 1. V is clipped by 4 bases and J by 3 bases, and the sequence between their germline boundaries is 5 bases long. The study profiled bulk TCR beta-chain repertoires in matched peripheral blood, tumor and adjacent normal breast tissue taken from around 15 patients with early-stage breast cancer. Before surgery, about 5-10 mL of whole blood was collected into EDTA tubes and then processed within 2 hours. Peripheral blood mononuclear cells were isolated by Ficoll-Paque centrifugation in SepMate-50 tubes. PBMCs were cryopreserved in aliquots of roughly 1.9 to 4 million cells in around 90% FBS with roughly 10% DMSO and kept in liquid nitrogen. The Qiagen AllPrep DNA/RNA Mini kit was used to extract genomic DNA. Two independent genomic DNA replicates were amplified for each sample, with 0.5 ug used for blood and about 1.5 ug for tumor or normal breast. Following the manufacturer's instructions, the ImmunoSeq Intro kit was used to carry out TCRB sequencing on genomic DNA. Multiplex PCR was run for 30 to 35 cycles using proprietary primers and spike-in control sequences for absolute quantification. Single-end 150-bp reads were used to sequence an 87-bp fragment covering the CDR3 and the flanking V and J genes. Seven samples, each with two replicates, were multiplexed per lane of an Illumina MiSeq using version 3.0 chemistry. For the original study's pipeline: Raw data were processed by the vendor's proprietary pipeline, with both replicates merged into one result per sample. A clonotype was defined as productive rearrangements that share the same V-gene family, CDR3 amino acid sequence and J-gene segment. To compute clonality, the normalized Shannon entropy (Pielou evenness) of TCRB abundances was subtracted from 1. To estimate T cell density, the total number of templates was divided by the number of input cells, which was inferred from the amount of DNA input. Recon, run with its default parameters, was used to estimate overall repertoire diversity and clonality. Tumor-enriched clonotypes were defined as having over 0.1% abundance in tumor and at least 32-fold higher abundance than in normal breast. The table was pulled from immuneACCESS by TCRdb, which kept in-frame rearrangements only. Such tables lose some clones; where checked, under half of the loss comes from unresolved V genes, and the rest has no known cause. V and J calls plus clone size are reproduced from that table; the DNA served to infer D and trimming. The sample includes about 31,000 clones, with roughly four fifths observed a single time. The ten largest make up roughly 4.5% of the sample.

What the research found in general, with its limitations: Greater similarity was observed between blood and normal breast repertoires than between blood and tumor repertoires, and tumor was distinguished from normal in about 90% of the 16 patients when each tissue was compared with blood. Roughly 2.6-fold higher T cell density and higher clonality were observed in tumors than in adjacent normal breast tissue. Enriched TCRB sequences shared across patients were found to be mostly commonly generated sequences that were unlikely to play an important role in the tumor microenvironment. Analysis by tumor subtype was prevented by the small cohort size. Chain pairing and functional markers such as CD4, CD8 and FOXP3 were not captured by bulk genomic DNA sequencing of unsorted cells.

With regard to this clone: Its target antigen remains unknown. Base qualities are not provided; no much larger clone lies one nucleotide away.

The sequence was collected from a person aged 40 to 50 with breast cancer. The V and J genes are TRBV7-3 and TRBJ2-3, with no D gene named confidently. The sample taken for sequencing was blood. The nucleotides are TGTGCCAGCAGCTCAAGAACAGATACGCAGTATTTT. Translated, it gives CASSSRTDTQYF.